Presented here are 24 T cell receptor beta chains from one specimen sequenced in a study of shared clonotypes between healthy human individuals. The data were produced by immunoSEQ multiplex PCR, yet TCRdb's version contains in-frame clones alone and is incomplete. Among around 480,000 clones, 75% to 80% were seen once, and the ten largest hold around 12%. Specimen: PBMCs. Receptors were obtained from a woman in her forties in good health. Some clones in this sample may be carry-over from other donors' samples.

The chain links TRBV29-1 to TRBJ2-1; 9 nucleotides align to TRBD2. The CDR3 is 17 amino acids. The V gene end was trimmed by 2 bases and the J gene end by 0 bases; junction bases not matched to a gene: 8. CDR1 and CDR2 (germline): SQVTM, ANQGSEA. Here the CDR3 reads CSVETQAAGGSYNEQFF. The CDR3 DNA follows: TGCAGCGTTGAAACGCAGGCAGCGGGAGGCTCCTACAATGAGCAGTTCTTC.

V and J are TRBV19 and TRBJ1-5; D is uncertain. Looked up from germline, CDR1 is LNHDA and CDR2 is SQIVND (reference sequence). The CDR3 consists of 13 residues. V was clipped by 3 bases and J by 1 base, with 4 bases between them. CDR3 amino acids: CASSMWSNQPQHF. CDR3 bases: TGTGCCAGTAGTATGTGGAGCAATCAGCCCCAGCATTTT.

The V and J genes are TRBV19 and TRBJ1-3; unclear D gene. Trimming removed 3 bases from V and 2 bases from J, with 8 bases in between. CDR1 is LNHDA and CDR2 is SQIVND in the germline V gene (reference sequence). This CDR3 has 14 amino acids. CDR3 sequence (DNA): TGTGCCAGTAGTATCGGTGGGCCTGGAAACACCATATATTTT. Translated: CASSIGGPGNTIYF. The complete variable domain, with remaining parts taken from reference TRBV19 and TRBJ1-3, reads DGGITQSPKYLFRKEGQNVTLSCEQNLNHDAMYWYRQDPGQGLRLIYYSQIVNDFQKGDIAEGYSVSREKKESFPLTVTSAQKNPTAFYLCASSIGGPGNTIYFGEGSWLTVV.

CDR3 nucleotide sequence: TGTGCCATCAGTGCAACGGACCCCACTACAGATACGCAGTATTTT. Its translation: CAISATDPTTDTQYF. The rearrangement uses TRBV10-3 and TRBJ2-3; D is uncertain. Germline V lookup: CDR1 ENHRY, CDR2 SYGVKD. The CDR3 totals 15 residues. The V end lost 4 bases, the J end lost 3 bases, and 14 bases lay between the germline ends.

The rearrangement joins TRBV28 to TRBJ1-1, with D possibly being TRBD1 (5 bases). The CDR3 runs 13 residues. From germline, CDR1 is MDHEN and CDR2 SYDVKM. Trimming left V 2 bases short and J 6 bases short, with 10 bases between. The CDR3 DNA reads TGTGCCAGCAGTTTACAGGGTACCTCTGAAGCTTTCTTT. This translates into CASSLQGTSEAFF.

As regards this clone: A far larger clone is just one base off, so this is likely a read error. J is TRBJ1-1 and V is TRBV5-4, with D possibly matching TRBD1 (5 bases). This CDR3 has 16 residues. Germline CDR1 and CDR2: SGHNT and YYREEE (reference sequence). The CDR3 DNA sequence: TGTGCCGGCAGCTTGGCCCCGGGGGAGAAGGGCACTGAAGCTTTCTTT. Its protein is CAGSLAPGEKGTEAFF.

This chain uses TRBV10-3 with TRBJ2-3; 8 positions agree with TRBD2. The CDR3 length is 16 residues. V gave up 3 bases and J gave up 2 bases; unmatched junction bases: 7. Germline CDR1 reads ENHRY; CDR2 reads SYGVKD. The CDR3 loop is CAISEPGGRNTDTQYF. CDR3 sequence (DNA): TGTGCCATCAGTGAACCCGGCGGGAGGAACACAGATACGCAGTATTTT.

This chain connects TRBV28 to TRBJ1-2; 7 nucleotides match TRBD1. V gave up 7 bases and J gave up 5 bases; unmatched junction bases: 10. Germline V gives CDR1 MDHEN, CDR2 SYDVKM. This CDR3 is 14 amino acids long. The CDR3 DNA follows: TGTGCCAGCACTCCGGGACAGTCATTTTATGGCTACACCTTC. It specifies CASTPGQSFYGYTF.

The chain couples TRBV27 to TRBJ2-7; TRBD2 aligns across 7 bases. The CDR3 totals 14 residues. Trimming removed 6 bases from V and 3 bases from J; junction bases left unmatched: 8. CDR1 is MNHEY and CDR2 is SMNVEV in the germline V gene (reference sequence). CDR3 residues: CASSRTREGYEQYF. The CDR3 nucleotides are TGTGCCAGCAGCCGTACCAGGGAGGGCTACGAGCAGTACTTC.

V usage is TRBV6-4 and J usage is TRBJ2-5, with 12 positions matching TRBD2. J was trimmed by 4 bases and V by 4 bases; bases with no gene match: 1. The CDR3 has 14 residues. Germline V gives CDR1 MRHNA, CDR2 SNTAGT. The CDR3 protein is CASSALAGGETQYF. CDR3 in DNA: TGTGCCAGCAGTGCACTAGCGGGAGGAGAGACCCAGTACTTC.

The rearrangement uses TRBV28 and TRBJ2-1; D might be TRBD1 (6 bases). V was shortened by 8 bases and J by 0 bases, with 17 bases between the two germline ends. Per the germline V gene, CDR1 is MDHEN and CDR2 is SYDVKM. The CDR3 spans 16 residues. CDR3 region: CASGPGATSSYNEQFF. CDR3 DNA: TGTGCCAGCGGACCAGGGGCTACTAGCTCCTACAATGAGCAGTTCTTC.

The chain recombines TRBV6-4 with TRBJ2-3, with D perhaps matching TRBD2 (6 bases). CDR3 length equals 16 residues. V was cut by 0 bases and J by 4 bases, with 14 bases left in between. Per germline, CDR1 MRHNA and CDR2 SNTAGT. DNA of the CDR3: TGTGCCAGCAGTGACTCGGCGGGGAGCGGCGCAGATACGCAGTATTTT. This sequence encodes CASSDSAGSGADTQYF.

V and J are TRBV9 and TRBJ2-2; TRBD1 aligns across 9 bases. This CDR3 is 13 amino acids long. V dropped 5 bases and J dropped 7; count of bases not matched to a gene: 3. Germline V gene data show CDR1 as SGDLS and CDR2 as YYNGEE. The chain's CDR3 is CASRDRGVGELFF. For the CDR3, the DNA is TGTGCCAGCAGGGACAGGGGTGTCGGGGAGCTGTTTTTT.

This clone was seen just once. This sequence joins TRBV9 and TRBJ2-7, with D perhaps given as TRBD1 or TRBD2 (5 bases each). Germline loops: CDR1 SGDLS, CDR2 YYNGEE. The V end lost 0 bases, the J end lost 4 bases, and 14 bases lay between the germline ends. This CDR3 spans 15 amino acids. CDR3 sequence: CASSVVGGDGYEQYF. The CDR3 DNA is TGTGCCAGCAGCGTAGTTGGGGGAGATGGGTACGAGCAGTACTTC.

V and J are TRBV9 and TRBJ2-7; 10 bases are a match to TRBD2. Germline CDR1 is SGDLS and CDR2 is YYNGEE. This CDR3 is 15 amino acids long. The trim removed 4 bases at V and 0 bases at J, leaving 4 bases unmatched. For the CDR3, the DNA is TGTGCCAGCAGCCCTACTAGCGGGGTCTCCTACGAGCAGTACTTC. Amino acids: CASSPTSGVSYEQYF.

J is TRBJ1-1 and V is TRBV28, with TRBD1 identical over 10 bases. Looked up from germline, CDR1 is MDHEN and CDR2 is SYDVKM. This CDR3 has 13 amino acids. The V gene end was trimmed by 7 bases and the J gene end by 2 bases; junction bases not matched to a gene: 1. The CDR3 protein is CASKTGGNTEAFF. In nucleotides, the CDR3 is TGTGCCAGCAAGACAGGGGGCAACACTGAAGCTTTCTTT.

The CDR3 region is CASSFGGARGNQPQHF. The CDR3 DNA is TGTGCCAGCAGCTTCGGAGGGGCCCGAGGCAATCAGCCCCAGCATTTT. The V call is TRBV5-4, the J call TRBJ1-5, with TRBD1 as a possible D gene (5 bases). Trimming left V 2 bases short and J 2 bases short, with 14 bases between. Per germline, CDR1 SGHNT and CDR2 YYREEE (reference sequence). The CDR3 length is 16 residues.

The V call is TRBV7-8, the J call TRBJ1-2, with TRBD1 as a possible D gene (6 bases). Germline CDR1 reads SGHVS; CDR2 reads FQNEAQ. Trimming removed 5 bases from V and 5 bases from J, with 15 bases in between. The CDR3 length is 14 residues. The CDR3 is CASSPSTGRYGYTF. The CDR3 DNA reads TGTGCCAGCAGCCCCTCGACAGGTCGATATGGCTACACCTTC.

In DNA form, the CDR3 reads TGTGCCAGCAACACAGACACCGGGGAGCTGTTTTTT. Its translation is CASNTDTGELFF. V gene TRBV6-5 combines with J gene TRBJ2-2; D not resolved. CDR1 is MNHEY, CDR2 SVGAGI, per germline. Between the trimmed V and J ends, which lost 7 bases and 3 bases, there was a span of 6 bases. This CDR3 spans 12 amino acids.

The rearrangement joins TRBV6-1 to TRBJ1-5; D is unresolved. The CDR3 length is 13 residues. The germline CDR1 and CDR2 sequences are MNHNS and SASEGT. V was clipped by 0 bases and J by 6 bases, with 6 bases between them. This CDR3 is CASSEALLQPQHF. In DNA, the CDR3 is TGTGCCAGCAGTGAAGCGCTTCTTCAGCCCCAGCATTTT.

This clone occurred many times. Other DNA sequences within the sample encode an identical CDR3. The rearrangement links TRBV2 to TRBJ1-1, with 11 bases identical to TRBD1. With V trimmed by 2 bases and J by 8 bases, 4 bases remained unmatched. The germline CDR1 and CDR2 sequences are SNHLY and FYNNEI. The CDR3 has 14 residues. The CDR3 coding sequence is TGTGCCAGCAGTGAACAAGGACAGGGGGCCGAAGCTTTCTTT. It is translated as CASSEQGQGAEAFF.

This rearrangement joins TRBV11-1 to TRBJ2-7; a weak D match, TRBD1 (6 bases). Per the germline V gene, CDR1 is SGHAT and CDR2 is FQDESV (reference sequence). This CDR3 contains 14 residues. V lost 5 bases to trimming and J lost 5 bases, with 16 bases between them. The CDR3 protein is CASSKPGTSHEQYF. DNA of the CDR3: TGTGCCAGCAGCAAGCCCGGGACATCCCACGAGCAGTACTTC.

The rearrangement joins TRBV28 to TRBJ1-2, with D unclear. This CDR3 has 12 amino acids. The V and J ends lost 2 bases and 4 bases respectively, with 5 bases between them. Looked up from germline, CDR1 is MDHEN and CDR2 is SYDVKM. CDR3 coding DNA: TGTGCCAGCAGTTTAACTACCTATGGCTACACCTTC. It codes for CASSLTTYGYTF.

J is TRBJ1-1 and V is TRBV19, with TRBD1 matching over 8 bases. The CDR3 has 14 residues. Germline CDR1 reads LNHDA; CDR2 reads SQIVND (reference sequence). V shed 5 bases and J 5 bases; nucleotides not matched to a gene: 7. The CDR3: CASSLTGGETEAFF. The DNA of the CDR3 is TGTGCCAGTAGTCTAACAGGGGGGGAAACTGAAGCTTTCTTT.